These T cell receptor beta chains were read from a single sample in a study of STAT5B mutations in CD4+ large granular lymphocyte leukemia. The repertoire was sequenced with immunoSEQ multiplex PCR; TCRdb's copy has only in-frame clones and lacks some. The profile shows 20,000 to 30,000 clones, 81% of them singletons. The specimen was CD4+ T cells from blood buffy coats. The source is a human donor in good health. Both conserved end residues are trimmed from each CDR3. Each record gives: V gene, J gene, CDR3 protein.

TRBV19	TRBJ1-2	ASSISRAYGYT
TRBV11-2	TRBJ2-1	ASSLDNVAGRGEQF
TRBV7-2	TRBJ1-5	ASSLVQGGQPQH
TRBV19	TRBJ1-4	ASRRRPDEKLF
TRBV4-3	TRBJ2-7	ASSPSSSGEQY
TRBV7-6	TRBJ1-6	ASSPGTFMPLH
TRBV18	TRBJ2-2	ASSPAGQGSTGELF
TRBV6-1	TRBJ1-1	ASSERISWTEAF
TRBV19	TRBJ2-5	ASSLSQAGEETQY
TRBV27	TRBJ2-2	ASSLWIRRNTGELF
TRBV11-2	TRBJ1-4	ASSLGQGSEKLF
TRBV5-1	TRBJ1-3	ASSWGDFSSGNTIY
TRBV18	TRBJ1-3	ASSPPGQATGNTIY